Listed here are 5 T cell receptor beta chains from one sample, sequenced in a study of beta chain features in type 1 diabetes (dated by TCRdb to the late 2010s). The method behind the library was the immunoSEQ multiplex PCR assay. The entire isolated RNA was reverse transcribed using the High Capacity cDNA Reverse Transcription Kit, and thus expressed TCRB transcripts were sequenced. TCRdb obtained this table from immuneACCESS and retained in-frame rearrangements with V and J assigned. These tables miss some clones; where compared with another copy, unresolved V genes account for less than half of the shortfall, and the remainder is unexplained. For this sample the table gives over 700,000 clones, of which about 17% were detected only once. Around 0.02% of the sample goes to the ten largest clones. Sample: naive CD4+ T cells from blood. Taken with the paper, the label for cell subset or site translates to: true naive CD4+ T cells. These receptors were taken from a woman aged 18-29 years in good health.

In regard to this clone: Distinct nucleotide sequences in the sample also encode this CDR3. This chain uses TRBV29-1 with TRBJ1-2; D unresolved. Germline values: CDR1 SQVTM, CDR2 ANQGSEA. The CDR3 runs to 11 residues. The ends were cut back, 5 bases at V and 2 bases at J, with 6 bases in the middle. As DNA, the CDR3 is TGCAGCGTTCGCGGGAACTATGGCTACACCTTC. Its translation is CSVRGNYGYTF.

This clone has just a few counts. This rearrangement joins TRBV18 to TRBJ2-5, with 7 bases fitting TRBD2. CDR3 size: 15 residues. The germline V gene has CDR1 KGHSH and CDR2 LQKENI. V shed 3 bases and J 3 bases; nucleotides not matched to a gene: 7. CDR3 sequence reads: CASSPATSTKETQYF. CDR3 DNA: TGTGCCAGCTCACCGGCGACTAGCACTAAAGAGACCCAGTACTTC.

The V and J genes are TRBV18 and TRBJ2-2; 8 bases map to TRBD1. The J segment lost 2 bases and the V segment lost 5 bases, leaving 4 bases of the junction unmatched. The CDR3 covers 15 residues. Germline V gene lookup returns CDR1 KGHSH and CDR2 LQKENI. This CDR3 reads CASSSGQDNTGELFF. CDR3 in DNA: TGTGCCAGCTCATCGGGACAGGACAACACCGGGGAGCTGTTTTTT.

The rearrangement links TRBV28 to TRBJ1-2, with unresolved D. CDR1 MDHEN and CDR2 SYDVKM come from the germline V gene. Trimming shortened V by 3 bases and J by 4 bases, and 6 bases separated the two germline ends. CDR3 length: 12 residues. CDR3: CASSLMPYGYTF. The CDR3 DNA is TGTGCCAGCAGTTTGATGCCCTATGGCTACACCTTC.

The chain carries TRBV29-1 and TRBJ2-3, with TRBD2 matching over 9 bases. This CDR3 is 15 amino acids long. The germline V gene encodes CDR1 SQVTM and CDR2 ANQGSEA. Trimming at V came to 8 bases and at J to 0 bases, leaving 9 bases not matched to a gene. The CDR3 DNA sequence: TGCAGCCTTTCGGTTGCGGGAGGGAGCACAGATACGCAGTATTTT. Translation: CSLSVAGGSTDTQYF.